Listed below are T cell receptor beta chains from one sample, sequenced in a study of T cell responses to AZD1222 COVID-19 vaccine. TCRdb's copy holds only in-frame clones and misses some; the assay was immunoSEQ multiplex PCR. The sample has about 150,000 clones, approximately 92% seen once; the top ten hold approximately 3.5%. The starting material was peripheral blood, obtained 28 days after the second AZD1222 dose. These receptors all come from an adult who received the AZD1222 COVID-19 vaccine. The CDR3 runs from the conserved cysteine through the conserved F or W. The D gene is left open where the match is weak. Only some rows state a clone size, as once, few, many or a class for expanded clones.

d_call: NA; v_call: TRBV28; clone_size: NA; j_call: TRBJ2-3; cdr3_nt: TGTGCCAGCAGTCGGCAGGTACCAGATACGCAGTATTTT; cdr3_aa: CASSRQVPDTQYF
d_call: NA; v_call: TRBV3-1/TRBV3-2; clone_size: NA; j_call: TRBJ2-7; cdr3_nt: TGTGCCAGCAGCCAAACGAGGGGTTACGAGCAGTACTTC; cdr3_aa: CASSQTRGYEQYF
d_call: NA; v_call: TRBV2; clone_size: once; j_call: TRBJ1-5; cdr3_nt: TGTGCCAGCAGTGAGGAGGCGGCAGAATATCAGCCCCAGCATTTT; cdr3_aa: CASSEEAAEYQPQHF
d_call: TRBD2; v_call: TRBV4-2; clone_size: NA; j_call: TRBJ2-7; cdr3_nt: TGTGCCAGCAGCGCCACACTAGCGGGAGGGCCATCCGAGCAGTACTTC; cdr3_aa: CASSATLAGGPSEQYF
d_call: NA; v_call: TRBV5-1; clone_size: once; j_call: TRBJ2-5; cdr3_nt: TGCGCCAGCAGCTTGGTACCAGGGGGGCCCGTGGAGACCCAGTACTTC; cdr3_aa: CASSLVPGGPVETQYF
d_call: NA; v_call: TRBV21-1; clone_size: NA; j_call: TRBJ2-7; cdr3_nt: TGTGCCAGCACCCTGAGGGACAGGGCCTACGAGCAGTACTTC; cdr3_aa: CASTLRDRAYEQYF
d_call: NA; v_call: TRBV7-2; clone_size: NA; j_call: TRBJ2-1; cdr3_nt: TGTGCCAGCAGCTTATCAATCCTAGAGCAGTTCTTC; cdr3_aa: CASSLSILEQFF
d_call: NA; v_call: TRBV10-3; clone_size: once; j_call: TRBJ2-7; cdr3_nt: TGTGCCATCAGTGGAGAACAGGGCCACGAGCAGTACTTC; cdr3_aa: CAISGEQGHEQYF
d_call: NA; v_call: TRBV24-1; clone_size: NA; j_call: TRBJ1-1; cdr3_nt: TGTGCCACCAAAGGGAGTCGAGGCACTGAAGCTTTCTTT; cdr3_aa: CATKGSRGTEAFF
d_call: TRBD2; v_call: TRBV7-8; clone_size: NA; j_call: TRBJ2-5; cdr3_nt: TGTGCCAGCAGCGACCGACGGGGGGCCCAGTACTTC; cdr3_aa: CASSDRRGAQYF
d_call: NA; v_call: TRBV7-2; clone_size: NA; j_call: TRBJ1-5; cdr3_nt: TGTGCCAGCAGCTTACTGCAAGACAGTCCGACTCAGCATTTT; cdr3_aa: CASSLLQDSPTQHF
d_call: TRBD2; v_call: TRBV7-6; clone_size: NA; j_call: TRBJ2-1; cdr3_nt: TGTGCCAGCAGCGCAAAGTGGGCTAGCGGGTACAATGAGCAGTTCTTC; cdr3_aa: CASSAKWASGYNEQFF
d_call: NA; v_call: TRBV1; clone_size: once; j_call: TRBJ1-5; cdr3_nt: TGCACCAGCAGCCAACCCGGGACAGCTAGCAATCAGCCCCAGCATTTT; cdr3_aa: CTSSQPGTASNQPQHF
d_call: TRBD1; v_call: TRBV15; clone_size: NA; j_call: TRBJ2-7; cdr3_nt: TGTGCCACCAGCAGAGGGGGACAGGGCTTCGAGCAGTACTTC; cdr3_aa: CATSRGGQGFEQYF
d_call: NA; v_call: TRBV29-1; clone_size: NA; j_call: TRBJ2-1; cdr3_nt: TGCAGCGTTCTGATGGTCCCTCGCAACAATGAGCAGTTCTTC; cdr3_aa: CSVLMVPRNNEQFF
d_call: NA; v_call: TRBV6-5; clone_size: NA; j_call: TRBJ1-1; cdr3_nt: TGTGCCAGCAGTCGCAACACTGAAGCTTTCTTT; cdr3_aa: CASSRNTEAFF
d_call: NA; v_call: TRBV28; clone_size: few; j_call: TRBJ1-3; cdr3_nt: TGTGCCAGCAGTTTATGGGGCGGCAGCTCTGGAAACACCATATATTTT; cdr3_aa: CASSLWGGSSGNTIYF
d_call: TRBD2; v_call: TRBV6-2/TRBV6-3; clone_size: NA; j_call: TRBJ2-7; cdr3_nt: TGTGCCAGCAGCCTCGGACTAGCGGTCTACGAGCAGTACTTC; cdr3_aa: CASSLGLAVYEQYF
d_call: TRBD2; v_call: TRBV28; clone_size: NA; j_call: TRBJ2-7; cdr3_nt: TGTGCCAGCAGTATGACTAGCCGGGACGAGCAGTACTTC; cdr3_aa: CASSMTSRDEQYF
d_call: NA; v_call: TRBV3-1/TRBV3-2; clone_size: NA; j_call: TRBJ2-3; cdr3_nt: TGTGCCAGCAGCCGAAGATTGCGGTATACGCAGTATTTT; cdr3_aa: CASSRRLRYTQYF
d_call: NA; v_call: TRBV5-6; clone_size: NA; j_call: TRBJ2-7; cdr3_nt: TGTGCCAGCAGCTTGGTTCCGCACGAGCAGTACTTC; cdr3_aa: CASSLVPHEQYF
d_call: NA; v_call: TRBV7-6; clone_size: NA; j_call: TRBJ1-4; cdr3_nt: TGTGCCAGCAGCGTTGGACTGAATGAAAAACTGTTTTTT; cdr3_aa: CASSVGLNEKLFF
d_call: NA; v_call: TRBV28; clone_size: NA; j_call: TRBJ2-7; cdr3_nt: TGTGCCAGCAGTCTCCCGACACCCTACGAGCAGTACTTC; cdr3_aa: CASSLPTPYEQYF
d_call: NA; v_call: TRBV3-1/TRBV3-2; clone_size: NA; j_call: TRBJ1-1; cdr3_nt: TGTGCCAGCAGCCAAGATACCACGGCGAACACTGAAGCTTTCTTT; cdr3_aa: CASSQDTTANTEAFF
d_call: NA; v_call: TRBV3-1/TRBV3-2; clone_size: NA; j_call: TRBJ1-5; cdr3_nt: TGTGCCAGCAGCCAGGACAGTAATCAGCCCCAGCATTTT; cdr3_aa: CASSQDSNQPQHF
d_call: NA; v_call: TRBV5-1; clone_size: NA; j_call: TRBJ2-3; cdr3_nt: TGCGCCAGCAGCTTGGGCCTCGCAGTAGATACGCAGTATTTT; cdr3_aa: CASSLGLAVDTQYF
d_call: TRBD2; v_call: TRBV5-8; clone_size: once; j_call: TRBJ2-1; cdr3_nt: TGTGCCAGCAGCTTTCAAGGCACTAGCGGACTGGACAATGAGCAGTTCTTC; cdr3_aa: CASSFQGTSGLDNEQFF
d_call: NA; v_call: TRBV6-1; clone_size: once; j_call: TRBJ2-4; cdr3_nt: TGTGCCAGCAGTGATAGCCAACAGGGAATGAACATTCAGTACTTC; cdr3_aa: CASSDSQQGMNIQYF